This is a list of T cell receptor beta chains from one sample in a study of response to subunit inactivated influenza vaccine. TCRdb itself ran the RT-PCR reads through MiXCR, one entry per CDR3 protein. Here the sample spans over 450,000 distinct CDR3 sequences, roughly 13% being singletons. The material sequenced was PBMCs from blood, taken more than 35 days after vaccination. These receptors came from a man aged 50-59 years who received an inactivated influenza vaccine. Both conserved end residues are part of each CDR3. The D gene is left open where the match is weak. Clone size is stated in some rows and not others, as once, few, many or a class when expanded.

V: TRBV20-1; size: many; D: NA; J: TRBJ2-2; length: 14; CDR3: CSAPGTRNTGELFF; DNA: TGCAGTGCTCCTGGGACGCGGAACACCGGGGAGCTGTTTTTT
V: TRBV5-1; size: few; D: NA; J: TRBJ1-1; length: 16; CDR3: CASSLAGLQLNTEAFF; DNA: TGCGCCAGCAGCTTGGCCGGCTTACAGTTGAACACTGAAGCTTTCTTT
V: TRBV20-1; size: NA; D: NA; J: TRBJ1-1; length: 14; CDR3: CSASQTGYNTEAFF; DNA: TGCAGTGCTAGCCAGACAGGATACAACACTGAAGCTTTCTTT
V: TRBV20-1; size: few; D: TRBD2; J: TRBJ2-1; length: 17; CDR3: CSARALGRGGLYNEQFF; DNA: TGCAGTGCTAGAGCGTTGGGACGGGGGGGCTTATACAATGAGCAGTTCTTC
V: TRBV12-3/TRBV12-4; size: few; D: NA; J: TRBJ2-2; length: 11; CDR3: CASSSLWELFF; DNA: TGTGCCAGCAGTTCGCTCTGGGAGCTGTTTTTT
V: TRBV11-1; size: few; D: TRBD2; J: TRBJ2-1; length: 21; CDR3: CASSSSRLAGATDSSYNEQFF; DNA: TGTGCCAGCAGCTCCTCCAGACTAGCGGGTGCCACGGATAGCTCCTACAATGAGCAGTTCTTC
V: TRBV5-1; size: NA; D: NA; J: TRBJ2-6; length: 19; CDR3: CASSLPTEAARSGANVLTF; DNA: TGCGCCAGCAGCTTGCCGACCGAGGCGGCCCGCTCTGGGGCCAACGTCCTGACTTTC
V: TRBV6-1; size: few; D: NA; J: TRBJ2-5; length: 14; CDR3: CASMGRRTQETQYF; DNA: TGTGCCAGCATGGGGCGACGTACCCAAGAGACCCAGTACTTC
V: TRBV9; size: few; D: NA; J: TRBJ2-7; length: 14; CDR3: CASSVERRSYEQYF; DNA: TGTGCCAGCAGCGTTGAACGGAGGTCCTACGAGCAGTACTTC
V: TRBV20-1; size: NA; D: NA; J: TRBJ2-5; length: 14; CDR3: CSARDRGFQETQYF; DNA: TGCAGTGCTAGAGATAGGGGATTTCAAGAGACCCAGTACTTC
V: TRBV10-2; size: many; D: NA; J: TRBJ2-1; length: 15; CDR3: CASSGQRTNYNEQFF; DNA: TGCGCCAGCAGTGGGCAGCGGACGAACTACAATGAGCAGTTCTTC
V: TRBV12-3/TRBV12-4; size: NA; D: TRBD1; J: TRBJ2-7; length: 14; CDR3: CASREGQGGYEQYF; DNA: TGTGCCAGCAGGGAAGGACAGGGGGGCTACGAGCAGTACTTC
V: TRBV5-5; size: NA; D: TRBD2; J: TRBJ2-3; length: 16; CDR3: CASSLDVGLATDTQYF; DNA: TGTGCCAGCAGCTTGGACGTAGGACTAGCAACAGATACGCAGTATTTT
V: TRBV28; size: NA; D: TRBD1; J: TRBJ2-3; length: 16; CDR3: CASSLEWDRITDTQYF; DNA: TGTGCCAGCAGTTTAGAGTGGGACAGGATCACAGATACGCAGTATTTT
V: TRBV29-1; size: NA; D: TRBD1; J: TRBJ1-2; length: 14; CDR3: CSVEWTGMNYGYTF; DNA: TGCAGCGTTGAATGGACAGGGATGAACTATGGCTACACCTTC
V: TRBV6-2/TRBV6-3; size: NA; D: NA; J: TRBJ1-1; length: 14; CDR3: CASSSRTSNTEAFF; DNA: TGTGCCAGCAGCTCTCGTACTTCGAACACTGAAGCTTTCTTT
V: TRBV29-1; size: NA; D: NA; J: TRBJ2-1; length: 13; CDR3: CSVRDSTHNEQFF; DNA: TGCAGCGTCAGGGACTCGACACACAATGAGCAGTTCTTC
V: TRBV7-9; size: few; D: TRBD2; J: TRBJ2-1; length: 16; CDR3: CASRSNGLAGAREQFF; DNA: TGTGCCAGCAGGTCAAACGGACTAGCGGGGGCCCGAGAGCAGTTCTTC
V: TRBV5-1; size: few; D: NA; J: TRBJ2-1; length: 15; CDR3: CASSLNGDLYNEQFF; DNA: TGCGCCAGCAGCTTGAACGGGGACCTATACAATGAGCAGTTCTTC
V: TRBV12-3/TRBV12-4; size: many; D: NA; J: TRBJ2-6; length: 16; CDR3: CASSGQGSIGANVLTF; DNA: TGTGCCAGCAGTGGGCAGGGAAGTATTGGGGCCAACGTCCTGACTTTC
V: TRBV20-1; size: many; D: TRBD2; J: TRBJ2-1; length: 13; CDR3: CSASGRAFNEQFF; DNA: TGCAGTGCTAGCGGGAGGGCCTTCAATGAGCAGTTCTTC
V: TRBV4-3; size: many; D: NA; J: TRBJ2-7; length: 14; CDR3: CASSQDSNSYEQYF; DNA: TGCGCCAGCAGCCAAGATTCCAACTCCTACGAGCAGTACTTC
V: TRBV3-1; size: once; D: NA; J: TRBJ2-6; length: 16; CDR3: CASSPGFLSGANVLTF; DNA: TGTGCCAGCTCCCCGGGTTTCCTCTCTGGGGCCAACGTCCTGACTTTC
V: TRBV7-2; size: few; D: TRBD1; J: TRBJ2-2; length: 15; CDR3: CASSLVGQITGELFF; DNA: TGTGCCAGCAGCTTGGTGGGACAGATCACCGGGGAGCTGTTTTTT
V: TRBV3-1; size: few; D: TRBD2; J: TRBJ2-4; length: 16; CDR3: CASSQVFSGGKNIQYF; DNA: TGTGCCAGCAGCCAAGTTTTTAGCGGGGGGAAAAACATTCAGTACTTC
V: TRBV9; size: few; D: NA; J: TRBJ1-1; length: 14; CDR3: CASSVGNRNTEAFF; DNA: TGTGCCAGCAGCGTAGGAAACAGGAACACTGAAGCTTTCTTT
V: TRBV30; size: few; D: NA; J: TRBJ1-4; length: 17; CDR3: CAWRRPPQAATNEKLFF; DNA: TGTGCCTGGAGGCGACCACCACAGGCTGCAACTAATGAAAAACTGTTTTTT
V: TRBV20-1; size: NA; D: NA; J: TRBJ2-3; length: 12; CDR3: CSASKPHDTQYF; DNA: TGCAGTGCTAGTAAACCCCACGATACGCAGTATTTT
V: TRBV30; size: NA; D: NA; J: TRBJ1-5; length: 13; CDR3: CAWSGHYNQPQHF; DNA: TGTGCCTGGAGTGGGCACTACAATCAGCCCCAGCATTTT
V: TRBV12-3/TRBV12-4; size: few; D: TRBD2; J: TRBJ2-1; length: 15; CDR3: CASSPASGAYNEQFF; DNA: TGTGCCAGCAGCCCGGCTAGCGGGGCCTACAATGAGCAGTTCTTC